This T cell receptor beta chain was found in a study of blood T cell repertoires in COVID-19. Study-wide context: Acute and convalescent COVID-19 specimens originated in the United States, Italy and Spain.

Original handling: Reference gene primer amplification gave nucleated cell count estimates. Profiling relied on immunoSEQ multiplex PCR, and the TCRdb table lists in-frame clones only, not all of them. V and J calls plus clone size are reproduced from that table; the DNA served to infer D and trimming. The data contain about 210,000 clones, approximately 75% of them singletons. Among Cohort 3 donors, those recovered had two negative PCRs, clearance, or symptom resolution. There are 16 residues in the CDR3. Per the germline V gene, CDR1 is WNHNN and CDR2 is SYGVQD (reference sequence). The V end was cut by 0 bases, the J end by 3 bases, with 13 bases between.

The specimen was PBMCs or T cells enriched from blood (not recorded which). This receptor was taken from a man between 40 and 49 years old who had recovered from COVID-19. This sequence joins TRBV10-1 and TRBJ2-3, with a possible D match to TRBD2 (6 bases). The CDR3 nucleotides are TGCGCCAGCAGTGAGTCCTATCTAGCGCCTACAGATACGCAGTATTTT. Protein sequence: CASSESYLAPTDTQYF.